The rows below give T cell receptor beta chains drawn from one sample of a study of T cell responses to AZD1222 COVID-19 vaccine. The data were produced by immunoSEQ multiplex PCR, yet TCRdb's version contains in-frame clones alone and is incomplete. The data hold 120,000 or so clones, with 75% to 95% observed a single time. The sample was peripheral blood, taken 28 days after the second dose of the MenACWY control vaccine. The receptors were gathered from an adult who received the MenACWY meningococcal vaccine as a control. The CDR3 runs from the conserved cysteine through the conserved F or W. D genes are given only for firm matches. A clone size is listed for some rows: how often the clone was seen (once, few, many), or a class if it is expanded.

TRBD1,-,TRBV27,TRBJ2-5,TGTGCCAGCAGTTATGGACAGGGGGGACAAGAGACCCAGTACTTC,CASSYGQGGQETQYF
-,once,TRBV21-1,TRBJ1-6,TGTGCCAGATGGCAGGGGAATTATAACCTTTTCAGCTCCTATAATTCACCCCTCCACTTT,CARWQGNYNLFSSYNSPLHF
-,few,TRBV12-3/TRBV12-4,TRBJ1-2,TGTGCCAGCAGAGGCGTGGGTTACTATGGCTACACCTTC,CASRGVGYYGYTF
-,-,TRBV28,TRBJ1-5,TGTGCCAGCAGTTTAGAGTTCAATCAGCCCCAGCATTTT,CASSLEFNQPQHF
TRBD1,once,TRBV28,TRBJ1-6,TGTGCCAGCAGTTTATCTGACAGGGGTGATTCACCCCTCCACTTT,CASSLSDRGDSPLHF
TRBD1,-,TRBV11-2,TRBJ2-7,TGTGCCAGCAGAGATAAGGACCGGGACAGGGGGGGTCGCGAGCAGTACTTC,CASRDKDRDRGGREQYF
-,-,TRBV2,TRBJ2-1,TGTGCCACCAGGGGCGGGAGCTCCTACAATGAGCAGTTCTTC,CATRGGSSYNEQFF
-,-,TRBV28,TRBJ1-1,TGTGCCAGCAGTCCCGTGAGGAACACTGAAGCTTTCTTT,CASSPVRNTEAFF
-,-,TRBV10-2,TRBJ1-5,TGCGCCAGCAGCCACCCCCCCCACAGGCCGTCCCTCTATAGCAATCAGCCCCAGCATTTT,CASSHPPHRPSLYSNQPQHF
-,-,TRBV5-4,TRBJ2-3,TGTGCCAGCAACGCCGGAAGGGGACTCGATACGCAGTATTTT,CASNAGRGLDTQYF
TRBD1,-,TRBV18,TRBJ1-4,TGTGCCAGCTCACCCCCTAGACAGGGGGATAATGAAAAACTGTTTTTT,CASSPPRQGDNEKLFF
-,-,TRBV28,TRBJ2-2,TGTGCCAGCAGGACGTTGCGGGATGGGGCCACCGGGGAGCTGTTTTTT,CASRTLRDGATGELFF
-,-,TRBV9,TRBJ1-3,TGTGCCAGCAGCGTAGTAGGAGCTCCATTTGGAAACACCATATATTTT,CASSVVGAPFGNTIYF
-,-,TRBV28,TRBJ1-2,TGTGCCAGCTGGTCCTGGACGTATTCTATTACTAACTATGGCTACACCTTC,CASWSWTYSITNYGYTF
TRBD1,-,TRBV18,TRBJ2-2,TGTGCCAGCTCACTCCGGACAGGGGGATTCACCGGGGAGCTGTTTTTT,CASSLRTGGFTGELFF
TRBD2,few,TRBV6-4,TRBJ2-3,TGTGCCAGCAGTGATCAGGGCGGGGGGGCGACAGATACGCAGTATTTT,CASSDQGGGATDTQYF